This entry lists 2 T cell receptor beta chains sequenced from one sample in a study of blood T cells in healthy people across ages. Primed by a sample-barcoded 5' primer and a J-beta primer mix, a second PCR proceeded for roughly 6 to 12 cycles. TCRdb analysed the 5' RACE reads with MiXCR anew, one entry per CDR3 protein. Of about 1.6 million distinct CDR3 sequences listed, almost 35% are singletons. The sequencing input was blood. All receptors derive from a woman younger than 45 in good health.

This clonotype has more than one count but fewer than ten. V gene TRBV14 combines with J gene TRBJ2-1; D may be TRBD2 (5 bases). V lost 1 base to trimming and J lost 1 base, with 14 bases between them. CDR3 size: 17 residues. The germline gives CDR1 SGHDN, CDR2 FVKESK. The CDR3 protein is CASSQGLTHSSYNEQFF. CDR3 DNA sequence: TGTGCCAGCAGCCAAGGACTAACACATTCATCCTACAATGAGCAGTTCTTC.

This clonotype showed up just a few times. The rearrangement links TRBV27 to TRBJ2-7, with 10 positions matching TRBD2. The ends lost 5 bases at V and 0 bases at J; junction bases unmatched: 7. Germline values: CDR1 MNHEY, CDR2 SMNVEV (reference sequence). CDR3 length: 16 amino acids. CDR3 in DNA: TGTGCCAGCAGTCTCTACTCTAGCGGGGGCTCCTACGAGCAGTACTTC. Protein sequence: CASSLYSSGGSYEQYF.